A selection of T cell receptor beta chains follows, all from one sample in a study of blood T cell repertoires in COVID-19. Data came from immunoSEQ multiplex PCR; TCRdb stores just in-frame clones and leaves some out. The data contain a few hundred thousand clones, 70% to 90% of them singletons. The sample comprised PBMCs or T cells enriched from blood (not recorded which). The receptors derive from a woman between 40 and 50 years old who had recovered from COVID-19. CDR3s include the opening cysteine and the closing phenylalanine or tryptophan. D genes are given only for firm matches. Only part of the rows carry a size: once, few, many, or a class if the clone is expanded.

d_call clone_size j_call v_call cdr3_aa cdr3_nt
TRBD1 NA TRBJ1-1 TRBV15 CATSRRTGKNTEAFF TGTGCCACCAGCAGGAGGACAGGGAAGAACACTGAAGCTTTCTTT
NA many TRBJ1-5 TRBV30 CAWSARGGSNQPQHF TGTGCCTGGAGTGCGAGGGGGGGTAGCAATCAGCCCCAGCATTTT
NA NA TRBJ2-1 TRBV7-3 CASSLGSGAFDEQFF TGTGCCAGCAGCTTAGGTAGCGGTGCATTCGATGAGCAGTTCTTC
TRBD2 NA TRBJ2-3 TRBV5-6 CASSSGYSTDTQYF TGTGCCAGCAGTAGCGGGTATAGCACAGATACGCAGTATTTT
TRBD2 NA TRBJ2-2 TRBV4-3 CASSQWTAGLATNTGELFF TGCGCCAGCAGCCAATGGACCGCTGGACTAGCGACGAACACCGGGGAGCTGTTTTTT
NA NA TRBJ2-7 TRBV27 CASSSLTRVGYEQYF TGTGCCAGCAGTTCGCTAACCAGGGTAGGATACGAGCAGTACTTC
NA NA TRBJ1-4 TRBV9 CASSDAGNEKLFF TGTGCCAGCAGCGATGCAGGGAACGAAAAACTGTTTTTT
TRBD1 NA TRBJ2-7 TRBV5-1 CASSPLPGTENEQYF TGCGCCAGCAGCCCCCTACCTGGGACAGAAAACGAGCAGTACTTC
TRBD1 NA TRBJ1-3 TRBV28 CASSRGQIAGSTIYF TGTGCCAGCAGTCGGGGACAGATCGCCGGGAGCACCATATATTTT
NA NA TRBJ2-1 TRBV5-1 CASSTPVGGSSYNEQFF TGCGCCAGCAGCACCCCCGTGGGGGGAAGCTCCTACAATGAGCAGTTCTTC
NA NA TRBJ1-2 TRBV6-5 CASSTTGLYGYTF TGTGCCAGCAGTACCACGGGACTCTATGGCTACACCTTC
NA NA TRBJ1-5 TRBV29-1 CSVADSYSNQPQHF TGCAGCGTTGCTGACAGCTATAGCAATCAGCCCCAGCATTTT
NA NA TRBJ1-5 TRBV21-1 CASSKAGRGRVEGGSNQPQHF TGTGCCAGCAGCAAAGCGGGCAGGGGGCGCGTTGAGGGAGGAAGCAATCAGCCCCAGCATTTT
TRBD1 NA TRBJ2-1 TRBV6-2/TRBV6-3 CASSYSDRGQRNEQFF TGTGCCAGCAGTTACTCGGACAGGGGGCAGAGGAATGAGCAGTTCTTC
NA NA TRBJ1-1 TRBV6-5 CASSSGFTEAFF TGTGCCAGCAGTTCCGGGTTCACTGAAGCTTTCTTT
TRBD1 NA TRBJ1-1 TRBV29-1 CSVVTGAGIPFF TGCAGCGTAGTTACAGGGGCGGGAATTCCTTTCTTT
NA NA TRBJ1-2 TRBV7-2 CASSDSGPSYGYTF TGTGCCAGCAGCGACTCCGGTCCCTCCTATGGCTACACCTTC
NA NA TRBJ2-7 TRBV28 CASSLKFRLSYEQYF TGTGCCAGCAGCTTGAAGTTCAGGCTCTCCTACGAGCAGTACTTC
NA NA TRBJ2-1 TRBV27 CASSQRGDEQFF TGTGCCAGCAGTCAAAGGGGCGATGAGCAGTTCTTC
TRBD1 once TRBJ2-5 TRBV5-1 CASSGQGGETQYF TGCGCCAGCAGCGGACAGGGTGGCGAGACCCAGTACTTC
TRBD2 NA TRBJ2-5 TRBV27 CASSLGGGGPGQETQYF TGTGCCAGCAGTTTAGGGGGCGGGGGGCCAGGCCAAGAGACCCAGTACTTC
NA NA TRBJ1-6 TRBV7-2 CASTYQQVGPNSPLHF TGTGCCAGCACCTACCAACAGGTGGGCCCTAATTCACCCCTCCACTTT
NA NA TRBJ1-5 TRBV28 CAHRRPGQPQHF TGTGCCCATAGACGACCGGGTCAGCCCCAGCATTTT
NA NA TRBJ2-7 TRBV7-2 CASSLDNRSYEQYF TGTGCCAGCAGTTTGGACAACCGCTCCTACGAGCAGTACTTC
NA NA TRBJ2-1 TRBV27 CASKGSANNEQFF TGTGCCAGCAAGGGTAGCGCCAACAATGAGCAGTTCTTC
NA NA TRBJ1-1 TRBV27 CASSAIGAVWGVVNTEAFF TGTGCCAGCAGTGCCATTGGCGCCGTGTGGGGGGTCGTGAACACTGAAGCTTTCTTT
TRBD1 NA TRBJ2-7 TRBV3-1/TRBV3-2 CASSLGTVKYYYEQYF TGTGCCAGCAGCCTAGGGACAGTAAAATACTACTACGAGCAGTACTTC
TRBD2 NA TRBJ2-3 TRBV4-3 CASSQGLAELFTDTQYF TGCGCCAGCAGCCAGGGACTAGCGGAACTTTTCACAGATACGCAGTATTTT
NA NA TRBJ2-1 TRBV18 CASSPPGLNLNEQFF TGTGCCAGCTCACCACCGGGACTGAACCTCAATGAGCAGTTCTTC
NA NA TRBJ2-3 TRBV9 CATSEGKGDTQYF TGTGCCACCTCGGAGGGGAAGGGAGATACGCAGTATTTT
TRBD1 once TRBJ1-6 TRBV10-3 CAISESQGDGSPLHF TGTGCCATCAGTGAGTCCCAGGGGGACGGTTCACCCCTCCACTTT
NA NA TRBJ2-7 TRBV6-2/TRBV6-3 CASSYVGGRDYEQYF TGTGCCAGCAGTTACGTTGGGGGCAGAGACTACGAGCAGTACTTC
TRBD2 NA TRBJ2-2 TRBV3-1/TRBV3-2 CASRPREGSGELFF TGTGCCAGCAGACCGCGGGAGGGAAGCGGGGAGCTGTTTTTT
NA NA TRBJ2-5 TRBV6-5 CASDRQRPYQETQYF TGTGCCAGCGACAGACAGCGTCCGTACCAAGAGACCCAGTACTTC
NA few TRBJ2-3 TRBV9 CASSVRYTLGFTDTQYF TGTGCCAGCAGCGTAAGGTATACATTGGGCTTCACAGATACGCAGTATTTT
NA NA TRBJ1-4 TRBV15 CATSRDRAAGKLFF TGTGCCACCAGCAGAGATCGGGCCGCGGGGAAACTGTTTTTT
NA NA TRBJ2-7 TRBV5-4 CASSTGSSSYEQYF TGTGCCAGCAGCACCGGGAGTAGCTCCTACGAGCAGTACTTC
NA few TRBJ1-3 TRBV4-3 CASSQDLGAPGNTIYF TGCGCCAGCAGCCAAGATCTGGGGGCGCCAGGAAACACCATATATTTT
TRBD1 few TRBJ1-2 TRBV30 CAWRGQKFYGYTF TGTGCCTGGAGGGGACAGAAATTCTATGGCTACACCTTC
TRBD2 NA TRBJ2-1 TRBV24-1 CATSEGSGSSYNEQFF TGTGCCACCAGTGAAGGTAGCGGGAGCTCCTACAATGAGCAGTTCTTC
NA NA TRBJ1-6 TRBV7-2 CASSAPGGAGSPLHF TGTGCCAGCAGCGCTCCTGGGGGCGCGGGTTCACCCCTCCACTTT
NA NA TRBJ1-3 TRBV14 CASSHAGTGNTIYF TGTGCCAGCAGCCATGCAGGGACTGGAAACACCATATATTTT
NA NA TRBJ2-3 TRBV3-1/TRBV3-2 CASSRRQESDTQYF TGTGCCAGCAGCCGTCGACAGGAATCAGATACGCAGTATTTT
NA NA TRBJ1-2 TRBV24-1 CATSGSGYGYTF TGTGCCACCAGTGGTTCAGGCTATGGCTACACCTTC
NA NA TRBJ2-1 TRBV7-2 CASSLAGPSVHEQFF TGTGCCAGCAGCTTAGCGGGGCCTAGCGTCCATGAGCAGTTCTTC
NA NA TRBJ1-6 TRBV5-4 CASGLGPGQGSPLHF TGTGCCAGCGGCCTTGGGCCTGGGCAGGGTTCACCCCTCCACTTT
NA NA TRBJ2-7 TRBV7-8 CASSTGHQTLEQYF TGTGCCAGCAGCACGGGACACCAGACCTTGGAGCAGTACTTC
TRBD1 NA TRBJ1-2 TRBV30 CASRDSLGYTF TGTGCCAGCCGGGACAGCTTGGGCTACACCTTC
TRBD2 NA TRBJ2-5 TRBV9 CASSVSSGRAQETQYF TGTGCCAGCAGCGTATCTAGCGGGAGGGCCCAAGAGACCCAGTACTTC
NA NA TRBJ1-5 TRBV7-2 CASSAGEGGGSPQHF TGTGCCAGCAGCGCCGGTGAGGGCGGCGGGTCGCCCCAGCATTTT
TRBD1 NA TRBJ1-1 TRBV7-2 CASSATGGINTEAFF TGTGCCAGCAGCGCAACAGGGGGGATTAACACTGAAGCTTTCTTT
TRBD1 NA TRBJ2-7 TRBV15 CATSRGTDISYEQYF TGTGCCACCAGTAGGGGGACAGACATCTCCTACGAGCAGTACTTC